This TCR beta chain was identified during a study of blood T cell repertoires in COVID-19. Background on the study: Researchers got acute and convalescent COVID-19 samples from the United States, Italy and Spain. PBMCs, B-cell-depleted T cells, or T cells were the source of the cDNA or gDNA that made up the material.

This clone has only one observation. V lost 2 bases to trimming and J lost 2 bases; unmatched junction nucleotides: 8. The germline V gene has CDR1 SGHTA and CDR2 FQGTGA. The CDR3 runs 17 residues. Original analysis: Estimated nucleated cell counts came from reference gene primer amplification. TCRdb's copy holds only in-frame clones and misses some; the assay was immunoSEQ multiplex PCR. V and J calls and clone size are as listed in that table; D and trimming were resolved from the DNA. The table records just under 350,000 clones, around four fifths of them present only once. The clonotype originates from a man aged 25 to 40 with active or convalescent COVID-19. This rearrangement joins TRBV7-3 to TRBJ2-3; 9 bases agree with TRBD2. The sample comprised peripheral blood. This chain's CDR3 is CASSLGNGGGATDTQYF. The CDR3 DNA reads TGTGCCAGCAGCTTAGGGAATGGCGGGGGGGCCACAGATACGCAGTATTTT.